The clone carrying this TCR beta chain is medium-sized in the sample. In germline, CDR1 is LNHDA, CDR2 SQIVND (reference sequence). The CDR3 has 14 amino acids. V lost 5 bases to trimming and J lost 6 bases; unmatched junction nucleotides: 8. The data belong to a study of blood T cell repertoires in COVID-19. At the level of the study: The United States, Italy and Spain provided the acute and convalescent COVID-19 samples. T cells, B-cell-depleted T cells, or PBMCs supplied cDNA or gDNA.

Authors' data handling: Amplified reference gene primers provided the basis for estimating nucleated cell counts. The table came from immunoSEQ multiplex PCR; TCRdb's copy has only in-frame clones and leaves some out. That table supplies the V and J calls and clone size; D and trimming were determined from the DNA. Among some 88,000 clones listed, approximately 86% were seen once. V usage is TRBV19 and J usage is TRBJ2-7, with 9 bases that match TRBD1. The source material was peripheral blood. The TCR originated in a man between 60 and 70 years old with acute or convalescent COVID-19. In nucleotides, the CDR3 is TGTGCCAGTAGTCCCGGGACAGGGTATGTCGAGCAGTACTTC. Encoded protein: CASSPGTGYVEQYF. Full variable domain (outside the CDR3, taken from reference TRBV19 and TRBJ2-7): DGGITQSPKYLFRKEGQNVTLSCEQNLNHDAMYWYRQDPGQGLRLIYYSQIVNDFQKGDIAEGYSVSREKKESFPLTVTSAQKNPTAFYLCASSPGTGYVEQYFGPGTRLTVT.